This entry lists 25 T cell receptor beta chains sequenced from one sample in a study of cytomegalovirus exposure and HLA in healthy donors. The PCR contained 60 Vbeta and 13 Jbeta primers. Data came from immunoSEQ multiplex PCR; TCRdb stores just in-frame clones and leaves some out. The sample has under 110,000 clones, more than 60% seen once. Sequenced sample: PBMCs. These receptors were taken from a woman aged 45-65 years in good health and CMV-seropositive.

This chain links TRBV5-1 with TRBJ2-1; D is unclear. Trimming stripped 0 bases from V and 0 bases from J, with 4 bases between. This CDR3 comprises 14 residues. In germline, CDR1 is SGHRS, CDR2 YFSETQ. The CDR3 is CASSLDGSYNEQFF. The CDR3, as DNA: TGCGCCAGCAGCTTGGACGGCTCCTACAATGAGCAGTTCTTC.

The rearrangement links TRBV7-9 to TRBJ1-2; unclear D gene. Deletions cut 4 bases from V and 5 bases from J, with 14 bases between. Germline V gives CDR1 SEHNR, CDR2 FQNEAQ (reference sequence). The CDR3 has 14 amino acids. CDR3 DNA sequence: TGTGCCAGCAGCTCGCAACAGCCACCATATGGCTACACCTTC. It codes for CASSSQQPPYGYTF. Together with reference TRBV7-9 and TRBJ1-2, the CDR3 gives the full variable domain: DTGVSQNPRHKITKRGQNVTFRCDPISEHNRLYWYRQTLGQGPEFLTYFQNEAQLEKSRLLSDRFSAERPKGSFSTLEIQRTEQGDSAMYLCASSSQQPPYGYTFGSGTRLTVV.

The rearrangement links TRBV5-6 to TRBJ2-7; TRBD1 agrees at 9 bases. J lost 3 bases, V lost 0 bases, and 7 bases had no gene match. CDR3 length: 16 amino acids. CDR1 and CDR2 from the germline V gene are SGHDT and YYEEEE. The CDR3 protein is CASSLVMGQGVYEQYF. The DNA for the CDR3 is TGTGCCAGCAGCTTGGTAATGGGACAGGGAGTCTACGAGCAGTACTTC.

V and J are TRBV9 and TRBJ2-7, with a tentative D call TRBD1 (5 bases). This CDR3 region has 14 residues. Between the trimmed V and J ends, which lost 0 bases and 6 bases, there was a span of 13 bases. The germline gives CDR1 SGDLS, CDR2 YYNGEE. Written as DNA, the CDR3 is TGTGCCAGCAGCGTAGGAGTTTCAGGGCTCGAGCAGTACTTC. Translated, it gives CASSVGVSGLEQYF.

CDR3 sequence (DNA): TGTGCCAGCAGTTTTGCGCGGGGGACCCAAGAGACCCAGTACTTC. Its translation: CASSFARGTQETQYF. The chain combines TRBV27 with TRBJ2-5; 7 bases align to TRBD2. The CDR3 is 15 residues long. Germline V gene lookup returns CDR1 MNHEY and CDR2 SMNVEV (reference sequence). V shed 3 bases, J shed 1 base, and the junction held 5 bases outside the gene matches.

The V and J genes are TRBV6-1 and TRBJ2-1; the D gene is possibly TRBD2 (6 bases). The length of the CDR3 is 15 residues. The V gene lost 5 bases and the J gene lost 8 bases, with 19 bases spanning the gap. Germline-derived CDR1 and CDR2 are MNHNS and SASEGT. The CDR3 spells CASSLPGLPLYEQFF. Here the CDR3 DNA reads TGTGCCAGCAGTCTCCCGGGACTCCCCCTTTATGAGCAGTTCTTC.

For the CDR3, the DNA is TGTGCCAGCAGTTGGACAGTTACTGAAGCTTTCTTT. Translating it yields CASSWTVTEAFF. The chain couples TRBV28 to TRBJ1-1; a weak D match, TRBD1 (6 bases). CDR1 and CDR2 from the germline V gene are MDHEN and SYDVKM. The CDR3 is 12 amino acids. Trimming cost V 4 bases and J 5 bases, with 8 bases left between them.

V is TRBV29-1 and J is TRBJ2-7; the match to TRBD2 covers 10 bases. The CDR3 contains 16 residues. Per the germline V gene, CDR1 is SQVTM and CDR2 is ANQGSEA. Trimming at V came to 3 bases and at J to 1 base, leaving 9 bases not matched to a gene. In DNA form, the CDR3 reads TGCAGCGTTGAGAAGATCCTAGCGGGGGCTTCCTACGAGCAGTACTTC. Protein sequence: CSVEKILAGASYEQYF.

J is TRBJ2-7 and V is TRBV7-6; 7 bases line up with TRBD2. The CDR3 has 14 amino acids. In germline, CDR1 is SGHVS, CDR2 FNYEAQ. V was pared by 6 bases and J by 6 bases, with 11 bases of the junction left unmatched. CDR3 sequence reads: CASSPLVGRAEQYF. In nucleotides, the CDR3 is TGTGCCAGCAGTCCTCTTGTAGGGAGGGCCGAGCAGTACTTC.

In this sample, this clone turned up a few times. The J gene is TRBJ2-1, the V gene TRBV5-1, with no clear D. V lost 7 bases, J lost 6 bases, and 11 bases lay in between. Germline assignment: CDR1 SGHRS and CDR2 YFSETQ. The CDR3 contains 12 residues. The CDR3: CASALLANEQFF. CDR3 bases: TGCGCCAGCGCTCTCTTGGCCAATGAGCAGTTCTTC.

This clone was counted once. The genes are TRBV15 and TRBJ1-5; tentatively, D is TRBD1 (6 bases). This CDR3 spans 15 amino acids. The germline V gene has CDR1 LNHNV and CDR2 YYDKDF (reference sequence). V was shortened by 1 base and J by 4 bases, with 11 bases between the two germline ends. In DNA, the CDR3 is TGTGCCACCAGCAGAGGGACAGCCGTGAATCAGCCCCAGCATTTT. Translating it yields CATSRGTAVNQPQHF.

The chain has TRBV30 and TRBJ1-5, with D unresolved. Germline V gives CDR1 GTSNPN, CDR2 SVGIG (reference sequence). The germline V and J ends were trimmed by 2 bases and 5 bases, with 19 bases remaining between them. The CDR3 is 16 residues long. The CDR3, as DNA: TGTGCCTGGAGTCCTCCCGAGATGGGAGGATATCAGCCCCAGCATTTT. This codes for CAWSPPEMGGYQPQHF. Full variable domain (outside the CDR3, taken from reference TRBV30 and TRBJ1-5): SQTIHQWPATLVQPVGSPLSLECTVEGTSNPNLYWYRQAAGRGLQLLFYSVGIGQISSEVPQNLSASRPQDRQFILSSKKLLLSDSGFYLCAWSPPEMGGYQPQHFGDGTRLSIL.

This rearrangement joins TRBV7-3 to TRBJ2-6, with D possibly matching TRBD1 (6 bases). With 1 base removed from V and 0 bases from J, the gap between germline ends came to 13 bases. Per the germline V gene, CDR1 is SGHTA and CDR2 is FQGTGA. The CDR3 has 18 amino acids. The DNA for the CDR3 is TGTGCCAGCAGCTTAAGAGGGGGAAATCCCTCTGGGGCCAACGTCCTGACTTTC. This sequence encodes CASSLRGGNPSGANVLTF.

CDR3 amino acids: CASSLNPAGLSGNTIYF. The CDR3 DNA follows: TGTGCCAGCAGTTTGAATCCCGCTGGCCTCTCTGGAAACACCATATATTTT. V gene TRBV27 combines with J gene TRBJ1-3; no reliable D call. The CDR3 contains 17 residues. Trimming removed 3 bases from V and 0 bases from J, with 15 bases in between. Germline V CDR1 and CDR2: MNHEY, SMNVEV (reference sequence).

The chain carries TRBV5-1 and TRBJ2-7; TRBD2 is a possible D gene (5 bases). CDR3 length equals 13 residues. V lost 5 bases and J lost 0, with 9 bases in between. CDR1 and CDR2 (germline): SGHRS, YFSETQ. CDR3 DNA: TGCGCCAGCAGTCGGGGTTACTCCTACGAGCAGTACTTC. Translating gives CASSRGYSYEQYF.

This clone was observed a few times. The J gene is TRBJ2-1, the V gene TRBV9; 8 nucleotides agree with TRBD2. This CDR3 is 18 amino acids long. Germline V gene sequence: CDR1 SGDLS, CDR2 YYNGEE. V gave up 0 bases and J gave up 4 bases; unmatched junction bases: 12. The CDR3 DNA follows: TGTGCCAGCAGCGTAGGCCCGGTGTTTGCGGGGGGTTACAATGAGCAGTTCTTC. It encodes CASSVGPVFAGGYNEQFF.

This chain connects TRBV5-1 to TRBJ1-4, with D possibly TRBD1 on 5 matching bases. The CDR3 extends over 14 amino acids. The V gene lost 0 bases and the J gene lost 3 bases, with 6 bases spanning the gap. Germline assignment: CDR1 SGHRS and CDR2 YFSETQ. CDR3 nucleotide sequence: TGCGCCAGCAGCTTGGACAGGCCTAATGAAAAACTGTTTTTT. Translated, it gives CASSLDRPNEKLFF.

The J gene is TRBJ1-4, the V gene TRBV9, with TRBD1 as a possible D gene (6 bases). CDR1 is SGDLS and CDR2 is YYNGEE in the germline V gene. The CDR3 contains 13 residues. Between the trimmed V and J ends, which lost 0 bases and 10 bases, there was a span of 10 bases. CDR3 loop: CASSVDGGRKLFF. Here the CDR3 DNA reads TGTGCCAGCAGCGTAGACGGGGGGCGAAAACTGTTTTTT.

The sample holds one count of this clone. The CDR3 protein is CASSVDMNTEAFF. The CDR3 bases are TGTGCCAGCAGTGTTGACATGAACACTGAAGCTTTCTTT. This chain joins TRBV6-4 and TRBJ1-1, with unresolved D. V dropped 4 bases and J dropped 0 bases, with 6 bases sitting between them. Germline lookup yields CDR1 MRHNA and CDR2 SNTAGT. The CDR3 spans 13 residues.

Only a few counts were recorded for this clone. The gene calls are TRBV9 and TRBJ2-5, with D tentatively TRBD2 (5 bases). The CDR3 is 18 amino acids. V gave up 0 bases and J gave up 5 bases, with 23 bases separating them. Germline CDR1 reads SGDLS; CDR2 reads YYNGEE. In nucleotides, the CDR3 is TGTGCCAGCAGCGTAGCCCCCCTAGACCGGCGTTCGGGGGAGACCCAGTACTTC. Amino acid sequence: CASSVAPLDRRSGETQYF.

The V gene is TRBV9, the J gene TRBJ2-3, with a possible D match to TRBD2 (7 bases). V gave up 0 bases and J gave up 6 bases, with 14 bases separating them. The germline gives CDR1 SGDLS, CDR2 YYNGEE. CDR3 length: 15 residues. The CDR3 reads CASSVGGRGGDTQYF. The CDR3 DNA follows: TGTGCCAGCAGCGTAGGGGGAAGGGGGGGGGATACGCAGTATTTT.

This clone was picked up a small number of times. The V call is TRBV6-5, the J call TRBJ2-5, with D perhaps matching TRBD2 (6 bases). The J call could be wrong; TRBJ2-7 is a better fit for the DNA end. Germline CDR1 and CDR2: MNHEY and SVGAGI. The CDR3 runs to 14 residues. The CDR3 protein is CASSYSAGTYEQYF. The CDR3 DNA follows: TGTGCCAGCAGTTACTCGGCGGGGACCTACGAGCAGTACTTC.

The chain uses TRBV5-1 and TRBJ2-1, with 9 positions matching TRBD1. Germline-derived CDR1 and CDR2 are SGHRS and YFSETQ. V dropped 2 bases and J dropped 2; count of bases not matched to a gene: 2. The CDR3 is made up of 15 amino acids. Here the CDR3 reads CASSLTGGAYNEQFF. CDR3 sequence (DNA): TGCGCCAGCAGCTTAACAGGGGGCGCCTACAATGAGCAGTTCTTC.

Note on this clone: Lacking the conserved final phenylalanine or tryptophan, this CDR3 likely reflects a read error. The DNA is omitted, as the CDR3 cannot be located on it reliably, and the CDR3 follows TCRdb's listing. The V and J genes are TRBV20-1 and TRBJ1-2. Germline values: CDR1 DFQATT, CDR2 SNEGSKA (reference sequence). The CDR3 contains 10 residues when both ends are counted. CDR3 loop: CSAPYAEATL.

This sequence joins TRBV30 and TRBJ1-1, with 7 bases lining up with TRBD1. Germline assignment: CDR1 GTSNPN and CDR2 SVGIG (reference sequence). This CDR3 region has 13 residues. The DNA for the CDR3 is TGTGCTTGGGGGACAGTCGGGAACACTGAAGCTTTCTTT. Encoded protein: CAWGTVGNTEAFF.